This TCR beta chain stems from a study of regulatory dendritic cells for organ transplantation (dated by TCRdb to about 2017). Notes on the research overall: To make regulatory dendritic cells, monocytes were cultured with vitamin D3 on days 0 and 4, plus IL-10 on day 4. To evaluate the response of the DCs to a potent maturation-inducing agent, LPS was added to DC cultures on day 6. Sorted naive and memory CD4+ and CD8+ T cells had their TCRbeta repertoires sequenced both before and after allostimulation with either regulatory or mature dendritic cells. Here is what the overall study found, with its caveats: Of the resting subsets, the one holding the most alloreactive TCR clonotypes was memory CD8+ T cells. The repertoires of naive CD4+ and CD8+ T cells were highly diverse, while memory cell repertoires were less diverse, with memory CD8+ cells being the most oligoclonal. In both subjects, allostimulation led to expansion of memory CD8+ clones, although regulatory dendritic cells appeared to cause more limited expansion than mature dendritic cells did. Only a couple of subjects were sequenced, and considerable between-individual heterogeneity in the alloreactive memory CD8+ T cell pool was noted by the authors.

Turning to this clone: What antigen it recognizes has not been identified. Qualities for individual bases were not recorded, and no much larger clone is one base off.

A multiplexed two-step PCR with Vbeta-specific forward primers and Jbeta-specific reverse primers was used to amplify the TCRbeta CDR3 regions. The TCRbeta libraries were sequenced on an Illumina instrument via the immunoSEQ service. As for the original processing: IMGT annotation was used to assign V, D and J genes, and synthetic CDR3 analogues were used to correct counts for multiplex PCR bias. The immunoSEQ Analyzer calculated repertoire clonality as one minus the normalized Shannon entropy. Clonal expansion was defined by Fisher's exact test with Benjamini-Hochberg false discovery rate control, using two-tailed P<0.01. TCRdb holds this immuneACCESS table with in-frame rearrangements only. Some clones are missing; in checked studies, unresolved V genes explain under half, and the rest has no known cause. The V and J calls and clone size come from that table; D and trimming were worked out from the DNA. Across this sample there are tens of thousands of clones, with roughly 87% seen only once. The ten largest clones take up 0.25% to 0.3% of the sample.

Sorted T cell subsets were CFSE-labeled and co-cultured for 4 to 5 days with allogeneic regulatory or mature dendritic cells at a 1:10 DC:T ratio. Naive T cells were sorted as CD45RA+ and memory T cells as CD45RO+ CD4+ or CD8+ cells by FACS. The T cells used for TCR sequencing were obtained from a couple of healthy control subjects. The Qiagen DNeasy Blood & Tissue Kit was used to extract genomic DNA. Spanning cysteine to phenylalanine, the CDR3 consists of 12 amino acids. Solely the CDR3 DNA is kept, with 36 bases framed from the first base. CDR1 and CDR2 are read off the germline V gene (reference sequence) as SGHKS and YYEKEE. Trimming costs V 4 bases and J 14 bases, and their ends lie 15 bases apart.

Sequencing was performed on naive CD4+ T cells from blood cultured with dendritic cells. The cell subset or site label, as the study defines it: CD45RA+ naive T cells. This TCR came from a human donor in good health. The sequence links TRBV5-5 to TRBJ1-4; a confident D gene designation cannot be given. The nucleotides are TGTGCCAGCAGCCGTGATCGACGTCGGCTGTTTTTT. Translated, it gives CASSRDRRRLFF. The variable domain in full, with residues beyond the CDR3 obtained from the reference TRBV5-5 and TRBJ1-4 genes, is DAGVTQSPTHLIKTRGQQVTLRCSPISGHKSVSWYQQVLGQGPQFIFQYYEKEERGRGNFPDRFSARQFPNYSSELNVNALLLGDSALYLCASSRDRRRLFFGSGTQLSVL.